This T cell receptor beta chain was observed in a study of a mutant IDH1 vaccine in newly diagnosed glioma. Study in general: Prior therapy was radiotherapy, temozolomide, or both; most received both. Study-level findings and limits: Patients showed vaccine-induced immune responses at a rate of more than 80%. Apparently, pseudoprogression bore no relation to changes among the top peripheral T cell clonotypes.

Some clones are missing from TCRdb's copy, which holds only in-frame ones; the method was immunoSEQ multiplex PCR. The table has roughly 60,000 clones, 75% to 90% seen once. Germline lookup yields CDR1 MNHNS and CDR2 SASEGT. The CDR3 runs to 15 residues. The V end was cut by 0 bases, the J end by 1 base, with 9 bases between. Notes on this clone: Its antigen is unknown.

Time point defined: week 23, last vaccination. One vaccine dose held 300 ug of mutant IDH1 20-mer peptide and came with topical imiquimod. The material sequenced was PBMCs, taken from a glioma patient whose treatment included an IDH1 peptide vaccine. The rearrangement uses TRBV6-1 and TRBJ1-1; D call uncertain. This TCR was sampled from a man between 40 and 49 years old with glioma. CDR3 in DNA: TGTGCCAGCAGTGAAGCCATGGAGGGGAACACTGAAGCTTTCTTT. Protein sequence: CASSEAMEGNTEAFF.